These 20 T cell receptor beta chains were sequenced from one sample in a study of OX40 agonist ivuxolimab in advanced cancers. TCRdb keeps only in-frame clones here, not all; method: immunoSEQ multiplex PCR. The data contain about 110,000 clones, approximately 89% of them singletons. The starting material was CD4+ or CD8+ T cells sorted from blood, obtained in a trial of the OX40 agonist ivuxolimab. The origin of the receptors is an adult with an advanced solid tumor such as melanoma, head and neck, liver or kidney cancer.

The V gene is TRBV7-6, the J gene TRBJ2-5, with TRBD2 matching over 8 bases. The closer fit of TRBJ2-7 to the DNA end suggests the J call may be wrong. The CDR3 runs 13 residues. CDR1 SGHVS and CDR2 FNYEAQ come from the germline V gene. The CDR3 sequence is CASSFAGTSEQYF. The CDR3 coding sequence is TGTGCCAGCAGCTTTGCTGGGACTAGCGAGCAGTACTTC.

This rearrangement joins TRBV19 to TRBJ1-5, with D perhaps TRBD1 (5 bases). The germline V gene has CDR1 LNHDA and CDR2 SQIVND (reference sequence). V shed 4 bases and J shed 7 bases, with 11 bases lying between them. The CDR3 loop spans 13 amino acids. CDR3 sequence: CASSKGFLQPQHF. The CDR3 DNA follows: TGTGCCAGTAGTAAGGGGTTCTTGCAGCCCCAGCATTTT.

The genes are TRBV7-9 and TRBJ2-3; no clear D gene. The CDR3 loop spans 16 amino acids. Germline loops: CDR1 SEHNR, CDR2 FQNEAQ (reference sequence). V was pared by 1 base and J by 0 bases, with 11 bases between. The CDR3 protein is CASSLGAGLSTDTQYF. As DNA, the CDR3 is TGTGCCAGCAGCTTAGGAGCAGGCCTGAGCACAGATACGCAGTATTTT.

V usage is TRBV19 and J usage is TRBJ2-1; D is uncertain. V lost 4 bases, J lost 2 bases, and 9 bases lay in between. Germline lookup yields CDR1 LNHDA and CDR2 SQIVND (reference sequence). This CDR3 region has 14 residues. CDR3 nucleotides: TGTGCCAGTAGTAATAACCTCCCCTACAATGAGCAGTTCTTC. It translates to CASSNNLPYNEQFF.

This clone was seen more than once but under ten times. The V and J genes are TRBV30 and TRBJ1-4; D might be TRBD1 (5 bases). CDR1 is GTSNPN, CDR2 SVGIG, per germline (reference sequence). V was clipped by 3 bases and J by 5 bases, with 16 bases between them. The CDR3 covers 15 residues. CDR3: CAWRTRRGSNEKLFF. As DNA, the CDR3 is TGTGCCTGGAGGACCCGCCGGGGCTCCAATGAAAAACTGTTTTTT.

The chain joins TRBV2 to TRBJ1-5, with a possible D match to TRBD1 (6 bases). The V end lost 5 bases, the J end lost 1 base, and 9 bases lay between the germline ends. Germline lookup yields CDR1 SNHLY and CDR2 FYNNEI. This CDR3 is built from 14 residues. The CDR3 is CASSKGGSNQPQHF. The CDR3 coding sequence is TGTGCCAGCAGTAAAGGGGGGAGCAATCAGCCCCAGCATTTT.

The chain combines TRBV27 with TRBJ2-1; D tentatively fits TRBD1 or TRBD2 (5 bases each). The CDR3 has 14 amino acids. CDR1 MNHEY and CDR2 SMNVEV come from the germline V gene (reference sequence). The germline V and J ends were trimmed by 6 bases and 12 bases, with 21 bases remaining between them. The CDR3 sequence is CASRPSGPKGVQFF. CDR3 DNA: TGTGCCAGCAGACCCTCGGGACCAAAAGGAGTGCAGTTCTTC.

This clone was observed once. The V gene is TRBV14, the J gene TRBJ1-6; a weak D match, TRBD1 (5 bases). Germline CDR1 and CDR2: SGHDN and FVKESK. V was pared by 3 bases and J by 10 bases, with 16 bases between. There are 15 residues in the CDR3. CDR3 residues: CASSHHKLGDSPLHF. The CDR3 DNA follows: TGTGCCAGCAGCCACCACAAGTTAGGGGACTCACCCCTCCACTTT.

Concerning this clone itself: This same CDR3 is encoded by further DNA sequences in the sample. This chain uses TRBV6-6 with TRBJ2-6; 9 bases match TRBD2. The germline gives CDR1 MNHNY, CDR2 SVGAGI (reference sequence). The CDR3 extends over 16 amino acids. Trimming cost V 6 bases and J 2 bases; bases outside gene matches: 5. CDR3 region: CASRPGGGAGANVLTF. CDR3 nucleotides: TGTGCCAGCAGACCCGGCGGGGGGGCTGGGGCCAACGTCCTGACTTTC.

This chain connects TRBV14 to TRBJ2-7, with D possibly matching TRBD1 (6 bases). This CDR3 has 16 residues. Germline V CDR1 and CDR2: SGHDN, FVKESK. The germline V and J ends were trimmed by 4 bases and 5 bases, with 21 bases remaining between them. The CDR3 region is CASSPFQGITVDEQYF. DNA of the CDR3: TGTGCCAGCAGCCCATTTCAGGGGATTACCGTCGACGAGCAGTACTTC.

There are a few counts of this clone. The chain links TRBV4-1 to TRBJ1-6; tentatively, D is TRBD1 (5 bases). This CDR3 has 15 amino acids. V was clipped by 4 bases and J by 9 bases, with 16 bases between them. From germline, CDR1 is MGHRA and CDR2 YSYEKL. The CDR3 DNA follows: TGCGCCAGCAGCCTCCCCGGTTTGGGGGGTTCACCCCTCCACTTT. It codes for CASSLPGLGGSPLHF.

The CDR3 nucleotides are TGCAGCGTGGGGTCGATGAACACTGAAGCTTTCTTT. Protein sequence: CSVGSMNTEAFF. V and J are TRBV29-1 and TRBJ1-1, with unresolved D. V was cut by 6 bases and J by 0 bases, with 8 bases left in between. Germline assignment: CDR1 SQVTM and CDR2 ANQGSEA. The CDR3 runs to 12 residues.

The CDR3 is CASSLYGSNEQYF. The DNA of the CDR3 is TGTGCCAGCAGCTTATACGGGAGTAACGAGCAGTACTTC. The chain joins TRBV7-3 to TRBJ2-7; D perhaps matches TRBD2 (6 bases). V was shortened by 2 bases and J by 5 bases, with 10 bases between the two germline ends. Germline CDR1 reads SGHTA; CDR2 reads FQGTGA. This CDR3 is built from 13 residues.

The chain recombines TRBV10-2 with TRBJ1-1, with D possibly matching TRBD1 (5 bases). The CDR3 contains 11 residues. Germline values: CDR1 WSHSY, CDR2 SAAADI. Trimming removed 7 bases from V and 8 bases from J, with 11 bases in between. CDR3 amino acids: CASKGEGEAFF. The CDR3 DNA reads TGCGCCAGCAAAGGGGAGGGGGAAGCTTTCTTT.

The genes are TRBV14 and TRBJ1-1; no definite D call. The CDR3 is 13 amino acids. Trimming took off 4 bases at V and 0 bases at J, with 6 bases between the two ends. Germline V gene sequence: CDR1 SGHDN, CDR2 FVKESK. In DNA form, the CDR3 reads TGTGCCAGCAGCCTAGAACTGAACACTGAAGCTTTCTTT. This gives the protein CASSLELNTEAFF. Variable domain in full (rest from reference TRBV14 and TRBJ1-1): EAGVTQFPSHSVIEKGQTVTLRCDPISGHDNLYWYRRVMGKEIKFLLHFVKESKQDESGMPNNRFLAERTGGTYSTLKVQPAELEDSGVYFCASSLELNTEAFFGQGTRLTVV.

The rearrangement uses TRBV6-5 and TRBJ1-4; D is unresolved. Per the germline V gene, CDR1 is MNHEY and CDR2 is SVGAGI. Trimming took 5 bases from V and 6 from J, leaving 13 bases between them. The CDR3 is 14 residues long. CDR3: CASSTANGDEKLFF. The CDR3 coding sequence is TGTGCCAGCAGTACAGCCAATGGGGATGAAAAACTGTTTTTT.

This clone appeared once. The chain joins TRBV2 to TRBJ2-1; no firm D call. The germline V gene has CDR1 SNHLY and CDR2 FYNNEI. V was clipped by 2 bases and J by 5 bases, with 10 bases between them. CDR3 length: 14 residues. As DNA, the CDR3 is TGTGCCAGCAGTGAATTTTTTCCTAACAATGAGCAGTTCTTC. Its translation: CASSEFFPNNEQFF.

The CDR3 nucleotides read TGTGCCAGCAGCAACGCGCGGCAGGGGAAATACGAGCAGTACTTC. Protein sequence: CASSNARQGKYEQYF. The chain joins TRBV21-1 to TRBJ2-7; the listed D gene, TRBD1, was not tested against the DNA. TRBV21-1 is a pseudogene locus. The CDR3 loop spans 15 amino acids.

The chain is built from TRBV27 and TRBJ2-5; a weak D match, TRBD1 (6 bases). This CDR3 has 14 amino acids. V lost 4 bases and J 7 bases, leaving 16 bases between the germline ends. Per germline, CDR1 MNHEY and CDR2 SMNVEV (reference sequence). CDR3 nucleotide sequence: TGTGCCAGCAGTTCGCTGACAGGCCGGACGACCCAGTACTTC. Amino acids: CASSSLTGRTTQYF.

The V call is TRBV18, the J call TRBJ1-6, with D uncertain. Germline lookup yields CDR1 KGHSH and CDR2 LQKENI. The CDR3 is made up of 18 amino acids. V dropped 0 bases and J dropped 15 bases, with 27 bases sitting between them. The CDR3 loop is CASSPPPRGGNPPQGLHF. The CDR3 region has the DNA TGTGCCAGCTCACCACCCCCTCGTGGAGGGAACCCCCCACAAGGCCTCCACTTT.